This T cell receptor beta chain derives from a study of blood T cell repertoires in COVID-19. Study-level background: Material from acute and convalescent COVID-19 was sourced from the United States, Italy and Spain. T cells, B-cell-depleted T cells, or PBMCs supplied cDNA or gDNA.

Per the study methods: Amplification of reference gene primers was used by the study to estimate nucleated cell counts. Repertoires were generated with immunoSEQ multiplex PCR, while TCRdb's copy carries only in-frame clones and drops some. Clonal size and the V and J genes are those of that table, whereas D and trimming came from the DNA. The table lists roughly 330,000 clones, 89% of them singletons. The V gene end was trimmed by 0 bases and the J gene end by 8 bases; junction bases not matched to a gene: 14. Germline CDR1 SGHRS, CDR2 YFSETQ. The CDR3 has 17 amino acids. The chain uses TRBV5-1 and TRBJ1-2; 9 bases line up with TRBD1. The sequenced material came from peripheral blood. This TCR came from a man between 18 and 29 years old who had recovered from COVID-19. For the CDR3, the DNA is TGCGCCAGCAGCTTGGCCCCCGGGACAGGGAGTCCAAGGGGCTACACCTTC. This encodes CASSLAPGTGSPRGYTF.